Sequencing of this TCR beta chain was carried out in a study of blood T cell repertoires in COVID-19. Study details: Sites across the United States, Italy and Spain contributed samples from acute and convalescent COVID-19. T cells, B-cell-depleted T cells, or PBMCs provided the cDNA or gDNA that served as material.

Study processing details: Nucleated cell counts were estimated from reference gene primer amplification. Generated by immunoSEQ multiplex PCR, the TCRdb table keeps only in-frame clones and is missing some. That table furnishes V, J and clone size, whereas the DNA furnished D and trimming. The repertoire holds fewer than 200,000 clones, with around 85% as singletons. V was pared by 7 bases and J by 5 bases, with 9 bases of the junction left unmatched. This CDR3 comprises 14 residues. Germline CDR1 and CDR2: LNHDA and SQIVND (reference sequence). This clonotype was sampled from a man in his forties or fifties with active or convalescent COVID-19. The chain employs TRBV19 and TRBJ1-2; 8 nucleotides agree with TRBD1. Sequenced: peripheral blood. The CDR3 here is CASTLGQGDYGYTF. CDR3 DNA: TGTGCCAGTACCCTCGGACAGGGCGATTATGGCTACACCTTC.